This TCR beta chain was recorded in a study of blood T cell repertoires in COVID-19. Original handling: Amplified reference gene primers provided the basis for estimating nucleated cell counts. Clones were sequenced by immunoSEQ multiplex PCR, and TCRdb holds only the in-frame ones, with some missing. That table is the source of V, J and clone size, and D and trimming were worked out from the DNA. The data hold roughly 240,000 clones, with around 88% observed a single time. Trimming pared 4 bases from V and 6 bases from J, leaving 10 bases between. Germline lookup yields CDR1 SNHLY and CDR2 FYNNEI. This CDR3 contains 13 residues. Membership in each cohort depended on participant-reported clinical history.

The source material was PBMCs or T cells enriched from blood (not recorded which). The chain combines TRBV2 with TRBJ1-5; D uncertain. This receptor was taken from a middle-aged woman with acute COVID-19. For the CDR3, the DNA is TGTGCCAGCAGTGCCGAACTAAGTCAGCCCCAGCATTTT. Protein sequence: CASSAELSQPQHF.